The clone carrying this TCR beta chain came up a few times. TCRdb passed the reads through MiXCR, listing each CDR3 protein once. The data hold around 740,000 distinct CDR3 sequences, with about a third observed a single time. This sample was taken from a study of T cell repertoires in cytomegalovirus infection. V shed 1 base and J shed 3 bases, with 12 bases lying between them. CDR1 is SGHAT and CDR2 is FQNNGV in the germline V gene. The CDR3 is 15 amino acids. Input material: PBMCs. The chain uses TRBV11-2 and TRBJ1-1; TRBD1 might be the D (6 bases). The TCR originated in a human donor in good health (CMV status not recorded). Some clones in this sample may be carry-over from other donors' samples. CDR3 amino acids: CASSLGTGKYTEAFF. DNA of the CDR3: TGTGCCAGCAGCTTAGGCACAGGGAAATACACTGAAGCTTTCTTT. The full variable domain, completed using reference TRBV11-2 and TRBJ1-1, is EAGVAQSPRYKIIEKRQSVAFWCNPISGHATLYWYQQILGQGPKLLIQFQNNGVVDDSQLPKDRFSAERLKGVDSTLKIQPAKLEDSAVYLCASSLGTGKYTEAFFGQGTRLTVV.